This TCR beta chain derives from a study of patients and donors after allogeneic stem cell transplantation. One entry per CDR3 protein results from TCRdb running MiXCR on the RT-PCR reads. The sample shows 920,000 or so distinct CDR3 sequences, about a sixth of them seen only once. The CDR3 loop spans 15 amino acids. V was clipped by 2 bases and J by 0 bases, with 8 bases between them. The receptor's source is a human donor who was either an allogeneic HSCT recipient or a stem cell or donor lymphocyte infusion donor (not recorded which). It is not recorded whose cells these are; they may come from a transplant donor. The rearrangement links TRBV12-3 or TRBV12-4 to TRBJ1-3; D uncertain. The sequenced material came from blood, either unsorted or a sorted T cell fraction (not recorded which). The DNA of the CDR3 is TGTGCCAGCAGTTTAACAGCATTCTCTGGAAACACCATATATTTT. Encoded protein: CASSLTAFSGNTIYF.